This record covers a single TCR beta chain. Its antigen remains unidentified. The CDR3 covers 15 residues. The trim removed 9 bases at V and 5 bases at J, leaving 7 bases unmatched. CDR1 and CDR2 from the germline V gene are MNHNY and SVGAGI (reference sequence). TCRdb fed the reads into MiXCR, producing one record per CDR3 protein. The sample has 450,000 to 600,000 distinct CDR3 sequences, under 45% seen once. This sample was taken from a study of T cell repertoires in cytomegalovirus infection. The origin of this receptor is a human donor in good health (CMV status not recorded). Some clones in this sample may be carry-over from other donors' samples. The chain carries TRBV6-6 and TRBJ2-3, with TRBD2 identical over 14 bases. Source: cultured PBMCs, taken from culture after CMV antigen stimulation. CDR3 region: CASNLGLAGEDTQYF. The CDR3 region has the DNA TGTGCCAGTAACTTGGGACTAGCGGGGGAAGATACGCAGTATTTT.